Listed below are T cell receptor beta chains from one sample, sequenced in a study of tumour-infiltrating T cells in Burkitt lymphoma. Produced via immunoSEQ multiplex PCR; TCRdb's table is partial and in-frame only. In the table there are 4,500 to 6,000 clones, 11% of which are singletons. The specimen was tumor tissue. Every receptor here comes from a human donor with diffuse large B-cell lymphoma. Each CDR3 is given with its conserved first and last residue. The D gene is left open where the match is weak. Part of the rows lack a size; the others show once, few, many or a class for expanded clones.

>TRBJ2-3|few|TRBV5-6|TRBD2
CASSRLAGRGSTDTQYF
TGTGCCAGCAGCCGACTAGCGGGGAGAGGTAGCACAGATACGCAGTATTTT
>TRBJ2-2|few|TRBV13|NA
CASSSHSGTNTGELFF
TGTGCCAGCAGCTCCCACTCAGGGACTAACACCGGGGAGCTGTTTTTT
>TRBJ2-1|NA|TRBV6-5|NA
CASSYSRGSYNEQFF
TGTGCCAGCAGTTACTCCAGGGGCTCCTACAATGAGCAGTTCTTC
>TRBJ2-2|few|TRBV4-1|NA
CASSRWGWNTGELFF
TGCGCCAGCAGCCGCTGGGGGTGGAACACCGGGGAGCTGTTTTTT
>TRBJ1-1|few|TRBV5-4|NA
CASSLEWSTEAFF
TGTGCCAGCAGCTTGGAATGGAGCACTGAAGCTTTCTTT
>TRBJ1-3|NA|TRBV6-6|TRBD1
CASSYTRQGRGNTIYF
TGTGCCAGCAGTTACACCCGACAGGGGAGGGGAAACACCATATATTTT
>TRBJ2-1|NA|TRBV4-1|NA
CASSTNSYNEQFF
TGCGCCAGCAGCACTAATTCCTACAATGAGCAGTTCTTC
>TRBJ1-6|few|TRBV2|NA
CASSLTDRNSPLHF
TGTGCCAGCAGCCTTACCGACCGTAATTCACCCCTCCACTTT
>TRBJ1-1|NA|TRBV7-2|TRBD1
CASSSGQTINTEAFF
TGTGCCAGCAGCTCGGGACAGACGATTAACACTGAAGCTTTCTTT
>TRBJ2-7|few|TRBV10-3|TRBD1
CAISAGTGVGEQYF
TGTGCCATCAGCGCCGGGACAGGGGTGGGGGAGCAGTACTTC
>TRBJ1-5|NA|TRBV28|NA
CASSRGDQPQHF
TGTGCCAGCAGCCGAGGGGATCAGCCCCAGCATTTT
>TRBJ2-5|NA|TRBV7-9|NA
CASSLSVTQYF
TGTGCCAGCAGCCTCTCCGTGACCCAGTACTTC
>TRBJ1-1|NA|TRBV9|NA
CASSVGRVDTEAFF
TGTGCCAGCAGCGTAGGCAGGGTTGACACTGAAGCTTTCTTT
>TRBJ2-5|few|TRBV30|NA
CAFSEWNAGAGETQYF
TGTGCCTTCTCTGAGTGGAATGCGGGGGCAGGTGAGACCCAGTACTTC
>TRBJ2-7|NA|TRBV7-8|TRBD1
CASSLAGTGGSYEQYF
TGTGCCAGCAGCTTAGCAGGGACAGGGGGAAGCTACGAGCAGTACTTC
>TRBJ1-1|NA|TRBV29-1|TRBD1
CSVTNRQGVEAFF
TGCAGCGTCACGAACAGACAGGGGGTTGAAGCTTTCTTT
>TRBJ2-7|NA|TRBV5-1|TRBD1
CASSLGQGAYEQYF
TGCGCCAGCAGCTTGGGGCAGGGGGCCTACGAGCAGTACTTC
>TRBJ2-5|few|TRBV4-3|NA
CASSQDRTTSETQYF
TGCGCCAGCAGCCAAGATCGTACTACTTCTGAGACCCAGTACTTC
>TRBJ2-7|NA|TRBV9|NA
CASSVGIDGVAYEQYF
TGTGCCAGCAGCGTAGGGATCGACGGGGTCGCCTACGAGCAGTACTTC
>TRBJ1-3|few|TRBV27|TRBD1
CASRSQGWDTIYF
TGTGCCAGCAGGTCACAGGGGTGGGACACCATATATTTT
>TRBJ2-3|few|TRBV19|TRBD2
CASSRYASGGADTQYF
TGTGCCAGTAGTCGGTACGCTAGCGGGGGGGCAGATACGCAGTATTTT
>TRBJ1-1|few|TRBV29-1|NA
CSVVRTEAFF
TGCAGCGTCGTTAGGACTGAAGCTTTCTTT